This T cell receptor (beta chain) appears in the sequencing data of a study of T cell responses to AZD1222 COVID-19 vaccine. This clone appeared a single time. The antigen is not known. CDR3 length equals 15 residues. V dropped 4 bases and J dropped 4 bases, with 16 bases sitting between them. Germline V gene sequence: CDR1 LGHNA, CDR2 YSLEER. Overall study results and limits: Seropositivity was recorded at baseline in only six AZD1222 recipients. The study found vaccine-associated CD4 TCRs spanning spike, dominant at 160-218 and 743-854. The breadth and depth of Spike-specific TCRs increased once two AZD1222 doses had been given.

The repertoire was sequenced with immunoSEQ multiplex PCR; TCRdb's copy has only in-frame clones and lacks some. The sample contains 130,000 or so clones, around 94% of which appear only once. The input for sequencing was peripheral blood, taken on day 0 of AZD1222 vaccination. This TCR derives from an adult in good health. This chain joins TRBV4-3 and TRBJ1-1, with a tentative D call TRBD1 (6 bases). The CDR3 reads CASSRRTAAFTEAFF. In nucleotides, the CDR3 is TGCGCCAGCAGCCGTCGGACAGCGGCCTTCACTGAAGCTTTCTTT.